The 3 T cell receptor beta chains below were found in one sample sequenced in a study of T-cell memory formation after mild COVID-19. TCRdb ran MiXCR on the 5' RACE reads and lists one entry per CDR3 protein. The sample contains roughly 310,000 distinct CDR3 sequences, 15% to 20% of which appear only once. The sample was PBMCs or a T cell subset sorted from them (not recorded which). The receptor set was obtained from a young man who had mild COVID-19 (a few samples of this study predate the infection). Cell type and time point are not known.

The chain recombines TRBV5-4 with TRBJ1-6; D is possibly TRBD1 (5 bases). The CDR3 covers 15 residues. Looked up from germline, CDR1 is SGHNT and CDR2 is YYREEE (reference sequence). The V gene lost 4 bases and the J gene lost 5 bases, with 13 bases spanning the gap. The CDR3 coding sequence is TGTGCCAGCAGCCTAGGGACGCCCAATAATTCACCCCTCCACTTT. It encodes CASSLGTPNNSPLHF.

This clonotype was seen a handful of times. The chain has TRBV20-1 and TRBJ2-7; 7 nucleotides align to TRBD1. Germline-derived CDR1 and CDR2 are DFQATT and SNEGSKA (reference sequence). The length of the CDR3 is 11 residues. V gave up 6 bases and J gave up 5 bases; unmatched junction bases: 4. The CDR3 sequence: CSANRGNEQYV. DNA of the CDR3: TGCAGTGCGAACAGGGGAAACGAGCAGTACGTC.

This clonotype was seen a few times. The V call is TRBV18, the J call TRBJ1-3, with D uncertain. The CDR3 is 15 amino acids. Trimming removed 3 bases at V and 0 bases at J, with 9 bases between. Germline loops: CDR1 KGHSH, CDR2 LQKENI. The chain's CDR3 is CASSPGPASGNTIYF. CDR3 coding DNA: TGTGCCAGCTCACCGGGCCCTGCCTCTGGAAACACCATATATTTT.